A single sample gave rise to the 32 T cell receptor beta chains below, sequenced in a study of blood T cell repertoires in COVID-19. Profiling relied on immunoSEQ multiplex PCR, and the TCRdb table lists in-frame clones only, not all of them. The sample consists of about 140,000 clones, about 86% of them appearing once. What was sequenced was peripheral blood. The origin of the receptors is a woman between 55 and 75 years old with acute or convalescent COVID-19.

CDR3 bases: TGTGCCAGCGGGGACAGGGGAGATGAAAAACTGTTTTTT. Translation gives CASGDRGDEKLFF. The genes are TRBV12-3 or TRBV12-4 and TRBJ1-4; 10 bases are a match to TRBD1. Germline trimming cut 8 bases from V and 6 bases from J; bases unmatched to any gene: 3. The CDR3 sequence is 13 residues long.

The chain recombines TRBV5-1 with TRBJ1-5, with TRBD1 matching 10 bases. Looked up from germline, CDR1 is SGHRS and CDR2 is YFSETQ. This CDR3 has 15 residues. Unmatched junction bases numbered 2, after V lost 0 bases and J lost 5 bases. CDR3 region: CASSLGTGGYQPQHF. The CDR3 nucleotides are TGCGCCAGCAGCTTGGGGACAGGGGGGTATCAGCCCCAGCATTTT.

V and J are TRBV10-3 and TRBJ2-7; a possible D gene is TRBD2 (6 bases). Germline lookup yields CDR1 ENHRY and CDR2 SYGVKD. CDR3 length equals 14 residues. V was pared by 8 bases and J by 2 bases, with 16 bases between. This chain's CDR3 is CAIGSAGSTYEQYF. The CDR3 coding sequence is TGTGCCATCGGTTCGGCGGGGTCGACCTACGAGCAGTACTTC.

The chain uses TRBV9 and TRBJ1-3; D is unclear. The germline V gene encodes CDR1 SGDLS and CDR2 YYNGEE. CDR3 length: 12 residues. Trimming shortened V by 4 bases and J by 12 bases, and 14 bases separated the two germline ends. CDR3: CASSSSGSNIYF. DNA of the CDR3: TGTGCCAGCAGCTCTTCGGGGTCGAACATATATTTT.

This clone was found a few times. This chain links TRBV4-2 with TRBJ1-4; 9 positions agree with TRBD1. Losses at the gene ends were 3 bases for V and 7 bases for J; bases not matched to a gene: 6. Germline values: CDR1 LGHNA, CDR2 YNFKEQ. This CDR3 contains 15 residues. CDR3 bases: TGTGCCAGCAGCCAGTTCTGGACAGGGGTTGAAAAACTGTTTTTT. Translating it yields CASSQFWTGVEKLFF.

This sequence joins TRBV6-5 and TRBJ1-2; possible D gene TRBD1, 6 bases. CDR1 MNHEY and CDR2 SVGAGI come from the germline V gene. The CDR3 is made up of 14 amino acids. Trimming stripped 6 bases from V and 2 bases from J, with 13 bases between. CDR3 residues: CASSLQQGNYGYTF. Written as DNA, the CDR3 is TGTGCCAGCAGCCTCCAACAGGGAAACTATGGCTACACCTTC.

The chain carries TRBV21-1 and TRBJ2-1; the table's D gene call, TRBD2, was not cross checked with the DNA. TRBV21-1 is designated a pseudogene. The CDR3 has 17 residues. Here the CDR3 DNA reads TGTGCCAGCTGCTTAGCGGGGGGGCTGAGCTCCTACAATGAGCAGTTCTTC. This gives the protein CASCLAGGLSSYNEQFF.

This sequence joins TRBV5-1 and TRBJ1-2; TRBD1 matches 7 bases. The CDR3 has 16 amino acids. CDR1 is SGHRS and CDR2 is YFSETQ in the germline V gene. V trimming: 1 base; J trimming: 3 bases; junction bases outside the gene matches: 9. CDR3 protein: CASSLPSGQSDYGYTF. In nucleotides, the CDR3 is TGCGCCAGCAGCTTGCCCTCGGGACAGTCAGACTATGGCTACACCTTC.

The V gene is TRBV28, the J gene TRBJ2-5, with D possibly TRBD1 on 6 matching bases. The V end was cut by 1 base, the J end by 0 bases, with 18 bases between. The CDR3 totals 18 residues. The germline V gene has CDR1 MDHEN and CDR2 SYDVKM. CDR3 nucleotide sequence: TGTGCCAGCAGTTTATTCTCGGCTCGCAGGGACAACCAAGAGACCCAGTACTTC. It encodes CASSLFSARRDNQETQYF.

This clone was observed a handful of times. The V and J genes are TRBV10-1 and TRBJ2-3; weak D call: TRBD2 (5 bases). Germline CDR1 WNHNN, CDR2 SYGVQD (reference sequence). The germline V and J ends were trimmed by 1 base and 5 bases, with 22 bases remaining between them. The CDR3 extends over 18 amino acids. The CDR3 region has the DNA TGCGCCAGCAGTGAGTTCTTGATTGGTAATAGCGATTTAGATACGCAGTATTTT. This translates into CASSEFLIGNSDLDTQYF.

This chain links TRBV5-1 with TRBJ2-7; 7 bases line up with TRBD1. CDR3 length: 15 amino acids. The ends lost 4 bases at V and 2 bases at J; junction bases unmatched: 9. Germline CDR1 SGHRS, CDR2 YFSETQ. The CDR3, as DNA: TGCGCCAGCAGCCCGCGACAGGGTCGACCCTACGAGCAGTACTTC. It codes for CASSPRQGRPYEQYF.

V usage is TRBV7-2 and J usage is TRBJ2-6; the D gene is possibly TRBD2 (5 bases). The V gene lost 3 bases and the J gene lost 0 bases, with 18 bases spanning the gap. The length of the CDR3 is 19 residues. Germline V lookup: CDR1 SGHTA, CDR2 FQGNSA. The CDR3 region is CASSFGRGSYTSGANVLTF. Here the CDR3 DNA reads TGTGCCAGCAGCTTTGGCCGGGGATCGTACACCTCTGGGGCCAACGTCCTGACTTTC. Full variable domain (missing parts from reference TRBV7-2 and TRBJ2-6): GAGVSQSPSNKVTEKGKDVELRCDPISGHTALYWYRQSLGQGLEFLIYFQGNSAPDKSGLPSDRFSAERTGGSVSTLTIQRTQQEDSAVYLCASSFGRGSYTSGANVLTFGAGSRLTVL.

V usage is TRBV12-3 or TRBV12-4 and J usage is TRBJ2-5, with D uncertain. Trimming took 4 bases from V and 5 from J, leaving 11 bases between them. The CDR3 runs 13 residues. CDR3: CASSSGSLETQYF. The CDR3 bases are TGTGCCAGCAGTTCCGGGTCCTTGGAGACCCAGTACTTC.

The chain is built from TRBV5-6 and TRBJ1-3; D is ambiguous. The V gene lost 0 bases and the J gene lost 4 bases, with 8 bases spanning the gap. This CDR3 region has 14 residues. Germline lookup yields CDR1 SGHDT and CDR2 YYEEEE. CDR3 amino acids: CASSLDQRGNTIYF. DNA of the CDR3: TGTGCCAGCAGCTTGGATCAGAGGGGAAACACCATATATTTT.

V and J are TRBV5-1 and TRBJ1-2; no clear D. The ends were cut back, 0 bases at V and 0 bases at J, with 9 bases in the middle. This CDR3 region has 15 residues. Germline lookup yields CDR1 SGHRS and CDR2 YFSETQ. The CDR3 bases are TGCGCCAGCAGCTTGGCCGGTGAAGCTAACTATGGCTACACCTTC. Amino acids: CASSLAGEANYGYTF.

This chain connects TRBV6-2 or TRBV6-3 to TRBJ2-5, with TRBD2 identical over 8 bases. From germline, CDR1 is MNHEY and CDR2 SVGEGT. V was clipped by 2 bases and J by 5 bases; unmatched bases: 7. CDR3 size: 15 residues. CDR3 region: CASSYGAGVGETQYF. The CDR3, as DNA: TGTGCCAGCAGTTACGGAGCGGGGGTAGGTGAGACCCAGTACTTC.

This clone showed up just a few times. The chain carries TRBV2 and TRBJ1-3; weak D call: TRBD1 (5 bases). Germline V CDR1 and CDR2: SNHLY, FYNNEI. The CDR3 is made up of 14 amino acids. Trimming took 6 bases from V and 0 from J, leaving 9 bases between them. Here the CDR3 DNA reads TGTGCCAGCAGCGACAGAAACTCTGGAAACACCATATATTTT. This codes for CASSDRNSGNTIYF. The variable domain in full, with the rest retrieved from reference TRBV2 and TRBJ1-3, is EPEVTQTPSHQVTQMGQEVILRCVPISNHLYFYWYRQILGQKVEFLVSFYNNEISEKSEIFDDQFSVERPDGSNFTLKIRSTKLEDSAMYFCASSDRNSGNTIYFGEGSWLTVV.

The rearrangement joins TRBV28 to TRBJ1-2; 10 bases are shared with TRBD1. J was trimmed by 6 bases and V by 6 bases; bases with no gene match: 7. This CDR3 comprises 14 residues. Germline assignment: CDR1 MDHEN and CDR2 SYDVKM. CDR3: CASRSGQGLNGYTF. The CDR3, as DNA: TGTGCCAGCAGATCGGGACAGGGGCTTAATGGCTACACCTTC.

The genes are TRBV6-5 and TRBJ2-5, with TRBD1 as a possible D gene (6 bases). Deletions cut 7 bases from V and 1 base from J, with 13 bases between. Per germline, CDR1 MNHEY and CDR2 SVGAGI. The CDR3 consists of 14 residues. CDR3 DNA: TGTGCCAGCAAATTTAGGACAGTCCAAGAGACCCAGTACTTC. This gives the protein CASKFRTVQETQYF.

The chain recombines TRBV28 with TRBJ1-2; D not resolved. The CDR3 sequence is 15 residues long. The V end was cut by 1 base, the J end by 4 bases, with 13 bases between. Looked up from germline, CDR1 is MDHEN and CDR2 is SYDVKM. The CDR3 sequence: CASSLYVMTGYGYTF. The CDR3 DNA is TGTGCCAGCAGTTTATATGTAATGACGGGCTATGGCTACACCTTC.

This chain connects TRBV7-3 to TRBJ2-2; 7 nucleotides match TRBD1. The CDR3 length is 14 residues. The J segment lost 5 bases and the V segment lost 4 bases, leaving 4 bases of the junction unmatched. The germline gives CDR1 SGHTA, CDR2 FQGTGA. The CDR3 sequence: CASSSGTETGELFF. In nucleotides, the CDR3 is TGTGCCAGCAGCTCCGGGACAGAAACCGGGGAGCTGTTTTTT.

The V call is TRBV11-3, the J call TRBJ2-3, with 8 bases matching TRBD1. In germline, CDR1 is SGHNT, CDR2 YENEEA. V lost 2 bases and J lost 0; bases outside the gene matches: 4. The CDR3 contains 16 residues. CDR3 coding DNA: TGTGCCAGCAGCTTACAGGGGGCCCCGAGCACAGATACGCAGTATTTT. This sequence encodes CASSLQGAPSTDTQYF.

The chain recombines TRBV5-1 with TRBJ2-2; 8 nucleotides align to TRBD1. The CDR3 is made up of 16 amino acids. Germline values: CDR1 SGHRS, CDR2 YFSETQ. V lost 2 bases to trimming and J lost 4 bases; unmatched junction nucleotides: 7. CDR3 sequence (DNA): TGCGCCAGCAGCTTTTCGGGACAGGTCGGCACCGGGGAGCTGTTTTTT. Protein: CASSFSGQVGTGELFF.

The chain couples TRBV19 to TRBJ2-6; tentative D call: TRBD1 (6 bases). The germline gives CDR1 LNHDA, CDR2 SQIVND (reference sequence). V shed 5 bases and J shed 2 bases, with 16 bases lying between them. The CDR3 consists of 17 residues. The CDR3 protein is CASSPLAHRAGANVLTF. CDR3 sequence (DNA): TGTGCCAGTAGTCCCCTGGCCCACAGGGCTGGGGCCAACGTCCTGACTTTC.

The chain is built from TRBV28 and TRBJ1-1; weak D call: TRBD1 (6 bases). CDR3 length equals 13 residues. Germline assignment: CDR1 MDHEN and CDR2 SYDVKM. Trimming took off 6 bases at V and 3 bases at J, with 11 bases between the two ends. In DNA form, the CDR3 reads TGTGCCAGCAGCGCCGGGGGGCACACTGAAGCTTTCTTT. This codes for CASSAGGHTEAFF.

The genes are TRBV11-3 and TRBJ2-7, with 7 bases matching TRBD1. Germline V CDR1 and CDR2: SGHNT, YENEEA. This CDR3 comprises 13 residues. Trimming cost V 3 bases and J 4 bases; bases outside gene matches: 3. CDR3 sequence (DNA): TGTGCCAGCAGCTTGGGACAGCCATACGAGCAGTACTTC. Translating it yields CASSLGQPYEQYF.

The genes are TRBV10-3 and TRBJ1-4; D uncertain. The germline gives CDR1 ENHRY, CDR2 SYGVKD. The CDR3 runs to 14 residues. V was clipped by 3 bases and J by 0 bases, with 5 bases between them. For the CDR3, the DNA is TGTGCCATCAGTGACGCAGCAACTAATGAAAAACTGTTTTTT. It encodes CAISDAATNEKLFF.

The chain employs TRBV7-3 and TRBJ1-1; a weak D match, TRBD1 (6 bases). This CDR3 has 15 residues. Germline-derived CDR1 and CDR2 are SGHTA and FQGTGA. V lost 2 bases, J lost 2 bases, and 12 bases lay in between. The CDR3 loop is CASSLGPGDNTEAFF. In DNA form, the CDR3 reads TGTGCCAGCAGCTTAGGACCAGGGGATAACACTGAAGCTTTCTTT.

Here the CDR3 DNA reads TGCGCCAGCAGCTCCAACAGGGACCTCTACCAAGAGACCCAGTACTTC. Translation: CASSSNRDLYQETQYF. The chain is built from TRBV5-1 and TRBJ2-5; D perhaps matches TRBD1 (6 bases). Trimming cost V 3 bases and J 0 bases, with 15 bases left between them. CDR1 is SGHRS and CDR2 is YFSETQ in the germline V gene. This CDR3 contains 16 residues.

V usage is TRBV11-2 and J usage is TRBJ2-2; TRBD1 is a possible D gene (6 bases). The germline V and J ends were trimmed by 5 bases and 4 bases, with 23 bases remaining between them. CDR3 size: 18 residues. Per germline, CDR1 SGHAT and CDR2 FQNNGV. The CDR3 DNA reads as TGTGCCAGCAGCCTAGGAGGTTGGATGGGGGCGGGCACCGGGGAGCTGTTTTTT. It specifies CASSLGGWMGAGTGELFF.

The chain joins TRBV5-1 to TRBJ1-1; TRBD1 matches 9 bases. V dropped 4 bases and J dropped 4; count of bases not matched to a gene: 8. This CDR3 contains 15 residues. The V gene's germline CDR1 is SGHRS and CDR2 YFSETQ. The CDR3 nucleotides read TGCGCCAGCAGCCAGGGGACAGGGTCGGGCACTGAAGCTTTCTTT. Its protein product is CASSQGTGSGTEAFF. Using reference TRBV5-1 and TRBJ1-1 for the parts outside the CDR3, the full variable domain is KAGVTQTPRYLIKTRGQQVTLSCSPISGHRSVSWYQQTPGQGLQFLFEYFSETQRNKGNFPGRFSGRQFSNSRSEMNVSTLELGDSALYLCASSQGTGSGTEAFFGQGTRLTVV.

Here the CDR3 reads CASSLNLGGYNEQFF. The CDR3, as DNA: TGTGCCAGCAGCTTAAACCTCGGGGGGTACAATGAGCAGTTCTTC. V is TRBV7-3 and J is TRBJ2-1, with 7 positions matching TRBD2. Germline assignment: CDR1 SGHTA and CDR2 FQGTGA. Trimming took 1 base from V and 4 from J; bases not matched to a gene: 4. CDR3 length equals 15 residues. Looking up the rest from reference TRBV7-3 and TRBJ2-1 gives the full variable domain: GAGVSQTPSNKVTEKGKYVELRCDPISGHTALYWYRQSLGQGPEFLIYFQGTGAADDSGLPNDRFFAVRPEGSVSTLKIQRTERGDSAVYLCASSLNLGGYNEQFFGPGTRLTVL.